The next 22 T cell receptor beta chains were all read from a single sample in a study of blood T cell repertoires in COVID-19. The assay was immunoSEQ multiplex PCR, and TCRdb's table has in-frame clones only and misses some. This table holds some 120,000 clones, approximately 83% found once. Sequenced input: peripheral blood. All receptors come from a man older than 75 with active or convalescent COVID-19.

The chain carries TRBV15 and TRBJ2-2, with 9 bases matching TRBD1. CDR1 and CDR2 (germline): LNHNV, YYDKDF (reference sequence). The CDR3 totals 14 residues. V lost 3 bases, J lost 6 bases, and 2 bases stayed unmatched. The CDR3: CATSRDRGPGELFF. CDR3 DNA: TGTGCCACCAGCAGGGACAGGGGCCCCGGGGAGCTGTTTTTT.

This clone has a handful of counts. The J gene is TRBJ1-3, the V gene TRBV5-1; D unresolved. Trimming left V 0 bases short and J 8 bases short, with 9 bases between. Germline values: CDR1 SGHRS, CDR2 YFSETQ. The CDR3 extends over 13 amino acids. CDR3 sequence (DNA): TGCGCCAGCAGCTTGGCGTTGCGGGACACCATATATTTT. Translated: CASSLALRDTIYF.

A word on this clone: Mismatch with germline at one junction end may stem from a read error. The chain is built from TRBV6-1 and TRBJ1-2; TRBD1 aligns across 8 bases. This CDR3 comprises 13 residues. Germline CDR1 and CDR2: MNHNS and SASEGT. CDR3 region: CASSELGDRSAGF. CDR3 in DNA: TGTGCCAGCAGTGAACTGGGGGACAGGAGCGCCGGATTC.

V is TRBV5-1 and J is TRBJ1-1; D gene unclear. Germline V CDR1 and CDR2: SGHRS, YFSETQ. V was clipped by 0 bases and J by 1 base, with 7 bases between them. CDR3 length equals 14 residues. CDR3 nucleotide sequence: TGCGCCAGCAGCTTGGGAGGGAGGAACACTGAAGCTTTCTTT. Its translation is CASSLGGRNTEAFF.

The chain employs TRBV3-1 (or the pseudogene TRBV3-2) and TRBJ1-2; TRBD1 matches at 12 bases. Germline CDR1 and CDR2: LGHDT and YNNKEL (reference sequence). Trimming removed 3 bases from V and 4 bases from J; junction bases left unmatched: 3. The CDR3 covers 15 residues. CDR3 residues: CASSHRDRGRYGYTF. The CDR3 DNA is TGTGCCAGCAGCCACCGGGACAGGGGGCGCTATGGCTACACCTTC.

This chain connects TRBV6-4 to TRBJ1-2; the match to TRBD1 covers 7 bases. Germline CDR1 reads MRHNA; CDR2 reads SNTAGT. This CDR3 region has 14 residues. The V and J ends lost 3 bases and 8 bases, in that order; junction bases with no gene match: 9. The chain's CDR3 is CASSEVQGKGGYTF. In DNA, the CDR3 is TGTGCCAGCAGTGAAGTACAGGGGAAGGGGGGCTACACCTTC.

On this clone itself: Different DNA sequences within this sample yield the same CDR3. The V call is TRBV24-1, the J call TRBJ1-2; D is unresolved. Germline lookup yields CDR1 KGHDR and CDR2 SFDVKD. There are 14 residues in the CDR3. V lost 1 base, J lost 0 bases, and 5 bases lay in between. In DNA form, the CDR3 reads TGTGCCACCAGTGATTTTGACACTAACTATGGCTACACCTTC. It specifies CATSDFDTNYGYTF.

The genes are TRBV19 and TRBJ2-1; 11 nucleotides align to TRBD1. Germline CDR1 LNHDA, CDR2 SQIVND (reference sequence). The J segment lost 6 bases and the V segment lost 7 bases, leaving 11 bases of the junction unmatched. This CDR3 is 16 amino acids long. This chain's CDR3 is CASIKGQGVRSNEQFF. Written as DNA, the CDR3 is TGTGCCAGTATTAAGGGACAGGGGGTTCGTTCCAATGAGCAGTTCTTC.

The gene calls are TRBV25-1 and TRBJ2-5, with TRBD2 matching 10 bases. CDR1 and CDR2 (germline): MGHDK, SYGVNS. With V trimmed by 1 base and J by 4 bases, 9 bases remained unmatched. This CDR3 comprises 17 residues. In DNA form, the CDR3 reads TGTGCCAGCAGTGAATTACTCCTAGCGGGGGTTTCAGAGACCCAGTACTTC. Its protein product is CASSELLLAGVSETQYF.

This chain uses TRBV28 with TRBJ2-1, with 10 bases aligning to TRBD2. The V segment lost 0 bases and the J segment 9 bases; nucleotides outside the gene matches: 8. The CDR3 spans 16 residues. CDR1 and CDR2 (germline): MDHEN, SYDVKM. The CDR3 region has the DNA TGTGCCAGCAGTTTATGGCCTAGCGGGAGAAAAAGTGAGCAGTTCTTC. Translation: CASSLWPSGRKSEQFF.

The chain employs TRBV5-4 and TRBJ2-1; TRBD1 is a possible D gene (6 bases). The V gene lost 4 bases and the J gene lost 0 bases, with 20 bases spanning the gap. Germline V gene sequence: CDR1 SGHNT, CDR2 YYREEE (reference sequence). The CDR3 is made up of 18 amino acids. The CDR3 loop reads CASSRGLRGTSSYNEQFF. CDR3 in DNA: TGTGCCAGCAGCCGGGGATTGAGGGGGACAAGCTCCTACAATGAGCAGTTCTTC.

This clone was seen at least ten times. V is TRBV5-1 and J is TRBJ1-5; D gene uncertain. The CDR3 length is 9 residues. The ends were cut back, 9 bases at V and 5 bases at J, with 3 bases in the middle. CDR1 and CDR2 from the germline V gene are SGHRS and YFSETQ. CDR3 sequence reads: CATDQPQHF. The CDR3, as DNA: TGCGCCACCGATCAGCCCCAGCATTTT.

The chain has TRBV19 and TRBJ2-5; 11 positions agree with TRBD2. The CDR3 extends over 16 amino acids. J was trimmed by 2 bases and V by 5 bases; bases with no gene match: 7. CDR1 is LNHDA, CDR2 SQIVND, per germline (reference sequence). CDR3 amino acids: CASSPGLAGAQETQYF. As DNA, the CDR3 is TGTGCCAGTAGTCCTGGACTAGCGGGCGCTCAAGAGACCCAGTACTTC.

This clone was seen only once. This chain joins TRBV7-2 and TRBJ2-7; the D is unclear. CDR3 size: 15 residues. CDR1 is SGHTA, CDR2 FQGNSA, per germline. V lost 8 bases to trimming and J lost 0 bases, with 17 bases between them. CDR3 coding DNA: TGTGCCAGCGCCGCGGCTTCCCGACCCTCCTACGAGCAGTACTTC. Translation: CASAAASRPSYEQYF.

J is TRBJ1-6 and V is TRBV4-1; D is uncertain. Trimming removed 1 base at V and 10 bases at J, with 8 bases between. Germline loops: CDR1 MGHRA, CDR2 YSYEKL. This CDR3 is built from 13 residues. CDR3 amino acids: CASSQAGESPLHF. CDR3 nucleotide sequence: TGCGCCAGCAGCCAAGCGGGAGAGTCACCCCTCCACTTT.

The V and J genes are TRBV7-2 and TRBJ2-7; 8 bases are a match to TRBD2. Germline V gene data show CDR1 as SGHTA and CDR2 as FQGNSA. Unmatched junction bases numbered 5, after V lost 4 bases and J lost 6 bases. The CDR3 is made up of 13 amino acids. CDR3 protein: CASSSGLAGEQYF. CDR3 nucleotide sequence: TGTGCCAGCAGCTCCGGACTAGCAGGCGAGCAGTACTTC.

J is TRBJ2-2 and V is TRBV24-1, with 7 bases that match TRBD2. With V trimmed by 5 bases and J by 4 bases, 3 bases remained unmatched. The germline CDR1 and CDR2 sequences are KGHDR and SFDVKD. CDR3 length equals 14 residues. CDR3 sequence: CATSGRLATGELFF. The CDR3 DNA follows: TGTGCCACCAGTGGCCGACTAGCCACCGGGGAGCTGTTTTTT.

The V call is TRBV28, the J call TRBJ1-2; no clear D. The CDR3 covers 11 residues. CDR1 MDHEN and CDR2 SYDVKM come from the germline V gene. V was trimmed by 9 bases and J by 2 bases, leaving 7 bases between them. CDR3 DNA: TGTGCCAGTACAGAAAACTATGGCTACACCTTC. Translation gives CASTENYGYTF.

V usage is TRBV2 and J usage is TRBJ2-2, with a weak D call TRBD2 (5 bases). Germline lookup yields CDR1 SNHLY and CDR2 FYNNEI. V dropped 5 bases and J dropped 5 bases, with 6 bases sitting between them. The CDR3 has 12 residues. CDR3 sequence: CASSRRTGELFF. CDR3 DNA: TGTGCCAGCAGTAGGAGGACCGGGGAGCTGTTTTTT.

This chain uses TRBV19 with TRBJ2-7; 9 nucleotides line up with TRBD1. The junction had 13 bases not matched to a gene; V was cut back by 4 bases and J by 6 bases. The CDR3 runs 16 residues. CDR1 is LNHDA, CDR2 SQIVND, per germline (reference sequence). CDR3 region: CASSSRGSTGGTEQYF. CDR3 sequence (DNA): TGTGCCAGTAGTAGTAGAGGTAGCACAGGGGGCACCGAGCAGTACTTC.

The genes are TRBV12-3 or TRBV12-4 and TRBJ2-7; the D gene is possibly TRBD2 (6 bases). The CDR3 is 13 residues long. V dropped 6 bases and J dropped 0 bases, with 9 bases sitting between them. The CDR3 DNA sequence: TGTGCCAGCAGCCTGGGGGGCTCCTACGAGCAGTACTTC. It is translated as CASSLGGSYEQYF.

The V and J genes are TRBV5-4 and TRBJ2-2; the D gene is possibly TRBD2 (6 bases). From germline, CDR1 is SGHNT and CDR2 YYREEE (reference sequence). This CDR3 is built from 17 residues. Trimming shortened V by 1 base and J by 7 bases, and 20 bases separated the two germline ends. CDR3 amino acids: CASSLSASRLVIGELFF. CDR3 in DNA: TGTGCCAGCAGCTTGTCAGCGTCTCGACTAGTGATCGGGGAGCTGTTTTTT. Based on the CDR3 plus reference TRBV5-4 and TRBJ2-2, the full variable domain is ETGVTQSPTHLIKTRGQQVTLRCSSQSGHNTVSWYQQALGQGPQFIFQYYREEENGRGNFPPRFSGLQFPNYSSELNVNALELDDSALYLCASSLSASRLVIGELFFGEGSRLTVL.